This T cell receptor (beta chain) was profiled in a study of a mutant IDH1 vaccine in newly diagnosed glioma. Across the whole study: Patients, over weeks 1, 3, 5, 7, 11, 15, 19 and 23, received a total of eight vaccinations. Broader study findings: Immune responses induced by vaccination arose in 93.3% of the patients.

Time point of the sample: week 23, last vaccination. Every single dose of the vaccine, 300 ug of mutant IDH1 20-mer peptide, came with topical imiquimod. As regards this clone: Its antigen is undetermined.

J was trimmed by 5 bases and V by 0 bases; bases with no gene match: 6. CDR1 MGHRA and CDR2 YSYEKL come from the germline V gene. The CDR3 has 15 amino acids. Measured with immunoSEQ multiplex PCR; TCRdb has only the in-frame clones, and not every one. The sample holds approximately 62,000 clones, approximately 85% seen once. The chain recombines TRBV4-1 with TRBJ2-5; 7 positions agree with TRBD1. Material: PBMCs, obtained from a glioma patient whose treatment included an IDH1 peptide vaccine. The clonotype was recovered from a man aged 30 to 39 with glioma. CDR3 nucleotide sequence: TGCGCCAGCAGCCAAGAAGGGACAGTGGCGGAGACCCAGTACTTC. Its protein product is CASSQEGTVAETQYF.